This T cell receptor beta chain stems from a study of cytomegalovirus exposure and HLA in healthy donors. Vbeta (60) and Jbeta (13) primers were used in the PCR. Sequenced by immunoSEQ multiplex PCR; TCRdb stores in-frame clones only, minus some. The table has roughly 200,000 clones, roughly 79% seen once. Concerning this clone itself: Its target is not known.

The CDR3 is made up of 13 amino acids. Trimming pared 1 base from V and 4 bases from J, leaving 7 bases between. The germline gives CDR1 MDHEN, CDR2 SYDVKM. General study points: Presence/absence comparisons presumed near-even sequencing depth among donors.

The chain is built from TRBV28 and TRBJ1-2; D call uncertain. The specimen sequenced was PBMCs. This sequence was found in a man aged 25 to 45 in good health and CMV-seronegative. CDR3 loop: CASSLYLSYGYTF. The CDR3 nucleotides are TGTGCCAGCAGTTTATATCTTTCCTATGGCTACACCTTC.